This passage covers 4 T cell receptor beta chains from one sample sequenced in a study of blood T cell repertoires in COVID-19. Some clones are missing from TCRdb's copy, which holds only in-frame ones; the method was immunoSEQ multiplex PCR. The sample shows 150,000 to 200,000 clones, 60% to 85% of them seen only once. The sequenced sample consisted of peripheral blood. These receptors all come from a man in his 70s with acute or convalescent COVID-19.

The rearrangement joins TRBV6-5 to TRBJ2-2; D perhaps matches TRBD1 (6 bases). The CDR3 is 15 residues long. Germline V gene data show CDR1 as MNHEY and CDR2 as SVGAGI. V lost 9 bases to trimming and J lost 2 bases, with 16 bases between them. The CDR3 nucleotides read TGTGCCAGTGCACGGGACACCCCAAACACCGGGGAGCTGTTTTTT. As protein: CASARDTPNTGELFF.

This clone was counted only a few times. The chain links TRBV18 to TRBJ1-6; 7 bases map to TRBD1. Germline V gives CDR1 KGHSH, CDR2 LQKENI. This CDR3 is built from 16 residues. V lost 5 bases and J lost 5; bases outside the gene matches: 9. The CDR3 DNA follows: TGTGCCAGCTCAAATAACAGGGGTACCGATAATTCACCCCTCCACTTT. This codes for CASSNNRGTDNSPLHF.

The chain employs TRBV28 and TRBJ2-7; 13 bases are a match to TRBD2. The CDR3 loop spans 15 amino acids. Germline V gives CDR1 MDHEN, CDR2 SYDVKM. Losses at the gene ends were 5 bases for V and 7 bases for J; bases not matched to a gene: 8. CDR3 DNA sequence: TGTGCCAGCAGTGGGACTAGCGGGATATCGGATGAGCAGTACTTC. As protein: CASSGTSGISDEQYF.

The gene calls are TRBV5-6 and TRBJ2-1; TRBD2 agrees at 8 bases. The CDR3 length is 16 residues. V lost 1 base and J lost 0; bases outside the gene matches: 3. Germline lookup yields CDR1 SGHDT and CDR2 YYEEEE. The CDR3 DNA sequence: TGTGCCAGCAGCTTGAGCGGGAGAAGCTCCTACAATGAGCAGTTCTTC. This codes for CASSLSGRSSYNEQFF.